This TCR beta chain was profiled in a study of cytomegalovirus exposure and HLA in healthy donors. PCR used 60 Vbeta primers and 13 Jbeta primers. The assay was immunoSEQ multiplex PCR, and TCRdb's table has in-frame clones only and misses some. The table has more than 85,000 clones, nearly 85% seen once. With respect to this clone: Antigen specificity is unknown.

Study-level findings and limits: Solely CMV serostatus was available to characterize immune exposure. Later work found that TCR association rates differed between HLA loci; DRB1 had the most and HLA-C the fewest. In an earlier analysis, most TCR beta V segments were productive about 87% or about 30% of the time.

The sequence was collected from a man aged 18-30 years in good health and CMV-seronegative. The sequenced material came from PBMCs.

CDR3 nucleotide sequence: TGTGCCAGCAGCTCTACGACAGGGACCTACAATGAGCAGTTCTTC. Protein sequence: CASSSTTGTYNEQFF. This chain connects TRBV7-9 to TRBJ2-1; 7 bases are a match to TRBD1. The CDR3 consists of 15 residues. From germline, CDR1 is SEHNR and CDR2 FQNEAQ (reference sequence). Trimming cost V 4 bases and J 2 bases; bases outside gene matches: 5.